The present entry profiles one T cell receptor (beta chain) with its context. Its antigen remains unidentified. Base qualities are missing; no much larger clone stands one base away. The CDR3 contains 15 residues, cysteine and phenylalanine counted. The kept DNA is CDR3 alone, 45 bases in frame from the first base. CDR1 and CDR2 are drawn from the germline V gene: MNHNS, SASEGT. Compared with germline, V lacks 6 bases and J lacks 4 bases; bases without a gene match: 5. The donors were included in the validation cohort of over a hundred subjects, a group kept apart from the roughly 700-subject first cohort. Library preparation was by the immunoSEQ multiplex PCR assay. From the authors' description of their analysis: A statistical classification framework was built to diagnose cytomegalovirus status from the catalog of TCR beta chain sequences. TCRdb took over this immuneACCESS table, retaining in-frame rearrangements with V and J assigned. Such tables are incomplete; in checked studies, under half of the missing clones stem from an unresolved V gene, and the remainder is unexplained. For V, J and clone size, that table is used; D and trimming come from the DNA. For this sample there are about 120,000 clones; approximately 90% appear just once. Clones ranked in the top ten supply about 6.9% of the sample.

These data come from a study of cytomegalovirus exposure and HLA in healthy donors (dated by TCRdb to the late 2010s). Regarding the research as a whole: According to a later analysis, the roughly 130 validation repertoires were produced on the same platform as the 666 repertoires of the first cohort. To predict cytomegalovirus infection status, the study combined high-throughput TCR immunosequencing, statistical association of individual TCRs with disease status, and machine learning. A separate validation cohort of some 130 different subjects was used in addition to the 666-subject first cohort. The aim of the study was to test whether cataloging public T cell receptors could identify signatures of past pathogen exposure. What the research found in general, with its limitations: The validation cohort had no HLA typing available for a later analysis, so co-occurrence within that cohort was assessed over all 120 or so repertoires. A later analysis found that TCRs clustered in the first cohort also tended to co-occur in the 120 validation repertoires, with approximately 94% of cluster scores above 0. The study gave a list of more than 150 TCR beta chains associated with cytomegalovirus. In vitro tests confirmed that a few of the cytomegalovirus-associated TCR beta chains recognize cytomegalovirus antigens. In both the original and validation cohorts, the classifier was reported to diagnose cytomegalovirus status with high specificity and sensitivity. The authors suggested that the approach could potentially be extended to other disease states and immunological phenotypes. Most TCR sequences were seen in very few donors, while some public TCRs were found in many individuals.

Sequenced: PBMCs. This chain is built from TRBV6-1 and TRBJ1-5, with 11 bases aligning to TRBD1. The clonotype comes from a woman younger than 30 in good health and CMV-seropositive. The CDR3 corresponds to CASRRTGGDNQPQHF. The sequenced DNA: TGTGCCAGCAGGAGGACAGGGGGCGATAATCAGCCCCAGCATTTT.